This T cell receptor beta chain was identified during a study of CD8 T cells in Susac syndrome. Background on the study: Patients with Susac syndrome were therapy-naive, on corticosteroids, or on intravenous immunoglobulin alone at the time that blood was drawn.

The RNA, 0.5 to 1 ug, was put through reverse transcription using random hexamers. TCRdb re-called the immunoSEQ multiplex PCR reads through MiXCR, storing one row per CDR3 protein. The sample carries about 170,000 distinct CDR3 sequences, around 95% recorded once. This CDR3 has 14 amino acids. Trimming pared 4 bases from V and 0 bases from J, leaving 10 bases between. Germline loops: CDR1 KGHSH, CDR2 LQKENI. Sequencing was done on a sample of CD4+ T cells from PBMCs. This sequence joins TRBV18 and TRBJ2-7; possible D gene TRBD1, 5 bases. The clonotype originates from a human donor with Susac syndrome. CDR3 protein: CASSQGSSSYEQYF. The CDR3 DNA reads TGTGCCAGCTCACAGGGGTCTAGCTCCTACGAGCAGTACTTC.